The rows below give T cell receptor beta chains drawn from one sample of a study of cytomegalovirus exposure and HLA in healthy donors. Method: immunoSEQ multiplex PCR; TCRdb's copy keeps in-frame clones and lacks some. The table has 150,000 to 200,000 clones, more than 75% seen once. The sequenced sample consisted of PBMCs. All receptors come from a girl between 2 and 10 years old in good health and CMV-seropositive. Each CDR3 is given with its conserved first and last residue. The D gene is left open where the match is weak. Not all rows give a size; the values are once, few, many and, for expanded clones, a class.

>TRBV1|TRBJ1-5|few|-
CTSSQGLAFYRAEPQHF
TGCACCAGCAGCCAAGGCCTCGCCTTCTACAGGGCAGAGCCCCAGCATTTT
>TRBV5-1|TRBJ1-1|-|-
CASSPGVNTEAFF
TGCGCCAGCAGCCCGGGAGTGAACACTGAAGCTTTCTTT
>TRBV28|TRBJ1-1|-|-
CASRPSGSLNTEAFF
TGTGCCAGCAGACCATCGGGTTCCCTGAACACTGAAGCTTTCTTT
>TRBV28|TRBJ2-7|-|-
CASSFVAGPAYEQYF
TGTGCCAGCAGTTTCGTCGCGGGACCGGCCTACGAGCAGTACTTC
>TRBV6-6|TRBJ2-7|once|-
CASSYREEQYF
TGTGCCAGCAGTTATAGAGAAGAGCAGTACTTC
>TRBV27|TRBJ1-2|-|-
CASSLKGRSYGYTF
TGTGCCAGCAGTTTAAAGGGGCGGAGCTATGGCTACACCTTC
>TRBV9|TRBJ2-1|-|TRBD2
CASSVGVTSKEQFF
TGTGCCAGCAGCGTAGGTGTGACTAGCAAGGAGCAGTTCTTC
>TRBV5-3|TRBJ1-5|-|-
CARWPKQGRYFYSNQPQHF
TGTGCCAGATGGCCAAAACAGGGCCGCTACTTTTATAGCAATCAGCCCCAGCATTTT
>TRBV5-1|TRBJ2-2|-|-
CASSLTPHLTRGELFF
TGCGCCAGCAGCTTGACCCCCCACCTAACGAGAGGGGAGCTGTTTTTT
>TRBV5-1|TRBJ2-7|-|TRBD1
CASSLGTGHSEQYF
TGCGCCAGCAGCTTGGGGACAGGGCACTCCGAGCAGTACTTC
>TRBV7-9|TRBJ2-5|once|-
CASSLDTGQETQYF
TGTGCCAGCAGCTTAGACACAGGGCAAGAGACCCAGTACTTC
>TRBV6-5|TRBJ2-7|-|-
CASSYDAGRYEQYF
TGTGCCAGCAGTTACGACGCTGGGAGATACGAGCAGTACTTC
>TRBV29-1|TRBJ2-1|-|TRBD1
CSGTGGSDYNEQFF
TGCAGCGGGACAGGGGGATCGGATTACAATGAGCAGTTCTTC
>TRBV9|TRBJ1-4|-|-
CASSGPGEKLFF
TGTGCCAGCAGCGGGCCGGGTGAAAAACTGTTTTTT
>TRBV6-5|TRBJ2-5|-|TRBD2
CASSWGLTETQYF
TGTGCCAGCAGTTGGGGACTAACCGAGACCCAGTACTTC
>TRBV5-1|TRBJ1-2|-|TRBD1
CASSLSGGGSGYTF
TGCGCCAGCAGCTTGTCCGGAGGGGGCAGTGGCTACACCTTC
>TRBV14|TRBJ1-3|once|-
CASSQRPFLRDDRDTIYF
TGTGCCAGCAGCCAAAGGCCCTTTTTGCGGGATGACCGGGACACCATATATTTT
>TRBV7-2|TRBJ2-3|-|-
CASSLIQTVSTDTQYF
TGTGCCAGCAGCTTAATCCAGACAGTAAGCACAGATACGCAGTATTTT
>TRBV7-8|TRBJ2-3|-|TRBD2
CASSRDLAGASTDTQYF
TGTGCCAGCAGCCGCGACTTAGCGGGAGCTAGCACAGATACGCAGTATTTT
>TRBV5-1|TRBJ2-5|-|TRBD2
CASSLVPAGGSVGETQYF
TGCGCCAGCAGCTTGGTCCCAGCGGGAGGCTCTGTAGGAGAGACCCAGTACTTC
>TRBV13|TRBJ2-1|-|-
CASSGRLLSSYNEQFF
TGTGCCAGCAGCGGCCGACTTCTCTCTTCTTACAATGAGCAGTTCTTC
>TRBV7-8|TRBJ2-7|-|TRBD2
CASSFPLAGMGEQYF
TGTGCCAGCAGCTTCCCTCTAGCGGGAATGGGAGAGCAGTACTTC
>TRBV12-5|TRBJ2-1|-|TRBD2
CASGFPRLAPPNNEQFF
TGTGCTAGTGGTTTCCCCCGACTAGCGCCACCTAACAATGAGCAGTTCTTC
>TRBV10-3|TRBJ2-2|-|TRBD2
CAISESLAGLNSYPGELFF
TGTGCCATCAGTGAGTCGCTAGCGGGACTCAACAGTTATCCCGGGGAGCTGTTTTTT
>TRBV2|TRBJ2-7|once|TRBD2
CASSEVRGGGLYEQYF
TGTGCCAGCAGTGAAGTTCGGGGGGGAGGGCTCTACGAGCAGTACTTC
>TRBV7-9|TRBJ2-5|-|-
CASSLGGGQETQYF
TGTGCCAGCAGCTTGGGAGGGGGCCAAGAGACCCAGTACTTC
>TRBV5-5|TRBJ1-5|-|-
CASSRSGGTDQPQHF
TGTGCCAGCAGCCGATCCGGGGGTACGGATCAGCCCCAGCATTTT
>TRBV10-2|TRBJ2-7|-|-
CASSHLTLQGFEQYF
TGCGCCAGCAGCCACCTTACCCTCCAGGGGTTCGAGCAGTACTTC
>TRBV7-9|TRBJ1-2|-|TRBD1
CASTTGGDGYTF
TGTGCCAGCACAACAGGGGGGGATGGCTACACCTTC
>TRBV27|TRBJ2-3|-|TRBD2
CASSLLLAGPTDTQYF
TGTGCCAGCAGTTTATTACTAGCGGGACCAACAGATACGCAGTATTTT
>TRBV7-7|TRBJ1-2|once|TRBD1
CASSSGQVDYGYTF
TGTGCTAGCAGCTCCGGACAGGTCGACTATGGCTACACCTTC
>TRBV5-1|TRBJ2-2|once|TRBD2
CASSLGLAGGGTGELFF
TGCGCCAGCAGCTTGGGACTAGCGGGAGGTGGCACCGGGGAGCTGTTTTTT
>TRBV4-1|TRBJ2-7|-|-
CASSQTRGTQQYF
TGCGCCAGCAGCCAGACGAGGGGGACGCAGCAGTACTTC
>TRBV7-6|TRBJ2-2|-|TRBD2
CASSQGWRVRAGGVANTGELFF
TGTGCCAGCAGCCAGGGATGGAGGGTCCGAGCGGGAGGGGTGGCGAACACCGGGGAGCTGTTTTTT
>TRBV2|TRBJ1-2|-|TRBD1
CATTYRGSNYGYTF
TGTGCCACCACCTACAGGGGGTCCAACTATGGCTACACCTTC
>TRBV19|TRBJ1-1|-|-
CASSLGGNTEAFF
TGTGCCAGTAGCTTGGGAGGGAACACTGAAGCTTTCTTT
>TRBV4-1|TRBJ1-5|-|-
CASSQVPFPDSGNQPQHF
TGCGCCAGCAGCCAAGTCCCCTTTCCGGACAGTGGCAATCAGCCCCAGCATTTT
>TRBV4-1|TRBJ2-3|-|TRBD2
CASSLASSGKHTDTQYF
TGCGCCAGCAGCCTTGCCTCTAGCGGGAAACACACAGATACGCAGTATTTT
>TRBV7-2|TRBJ2-3|-|TRBD2
CASSHRRVLAGGPDTQYF
TGTGCCAGCAGCCACCGCAGGGTCCTAGCGGGAGGGCCGGATACGCAGTATTTT
>TRBV6-6|TRBJ2-7|-|-
CASSAGFEADEQYF
TGTGCCAGCAGCGCAGGATTCGAAGCGGACGAGCAGTACTTC
>TRBV9|TRBJ1-1|-|TRBD1
CASSVVGRGDTEAFF
TGTGCCAGCAGCGTAGTAGGCAGGGGGGACACTGAAGCTTTCTTT
>TRBV5-1|TRBJ1-1|-|-
CASSLEGVSTEAFF
TGCGCCAGCAGCTTGGAAGGGGTAAGCACTGAAGCTTTCTTT
>TRBV7-8|TRBJ1-1|-|TRBD1
CASSLGTGEGAEAFF
TGTGCCAGCAGCTTAGGTACAGGGGAAGGAGCTGAAGCTTTCTTT
>TRBV18|TRBJ2-3|-|TRBD2
CASSPASGMFTDTQYF
TGTGCCAGCTCCCCGGCTAGCGGGATGTTCACAGATACGCAGTATTTT
>TRBV11-2|TRBJ2-7|-|-
CASSLGVTSYEQYF
TGTGCCAGCAGCTTAGGCGTTACCTCCTACGAGCAGTACTTC
>TRBV7-8|TRBJ1-1|-|-
CASSWGQNTEAFF
TGTGCCAGCAGCTGGGGACAGAACACTGAAGCTTTCTTT
>TRBV5-1|TRBJ1-6|-|TRBD1
CASSQGQGDSPLHF
TGCGCCAGCAGCCAAGGACAGGGTGATTCACCCCTCCACTTT
>TRBV4-1|TRBJ2-1|-|TRBD2
CASSQAAGTNRPNEQFF
TGCGCCAGCAGCCAAGCAGCCGGGACTAACAGACCCAATGAGCAGTTCTTC
>TRBV6-1|TRBJ1-5|-|-
CASSGGGLSNQPQHF
TGTGCCAGCAGTGGTGGAGGGCTAAGCAATCAGCCCCAGCATTTT
>TRBV5-1|TRBJ1-3|-|-
CASTPGGSKTGNTIYF
TGCGCCAGCACCCCTGGAGGGTCGAAAACTGGAAACACCATATATTTT
>TRBV18|TRBJ2-6|few|TRBD1
CASSPGQGNSGANVLTF
TGTGCCAGCTCACCGGGACAGGGAAACTCTGGGGCCAACGTCCTGACTTTC
>TRBV2|TRBJ1-2|-|TRBD1
CASSARQGANYGYTF
TGTGCCAGCAGTGCCCGGCAGGGGGCTAACTATGGCTACACCTTC
>TRBV4-1|TRBJ1-1|-|TRBD1
CASSQQRGQVGNTEAFF
TGCGCCAGCAGCCAACAACGGGGACAGGTTGGGAACACTGAAGCTTTCTTT
>TRBV27|TRBJ2-1|-|TRBD2
CASSLNRVAGAHEQFF
TGTGCCAGCAGTTTAAACAGGGTAGCGGGAGCCCATGAGCAGTTCTTC
>TRBV5-1|TRBJ2-5|-|-
CASSLDTYQETQYF
TGCGCCAGCAGCTTAGACACGTACCAAGAGACCCAGTACTTC
>TRBV28|TRBJ2-7|-|-
CASSPPGTLAYEQYF
TGTGCCAGCAGCCCGCCTGGGACTCTAGCCTACGAGCAGTACTTC
>TRBV5-1|TRBJ2-5|few|TRBD2
CASTLAGEETQYF
TGCGCCAGCACCTTAGCGGGAGAAGAGACCCAGTACTTC